This T cell receptor (beta chain) originates from a study of blood T cell repertoires in COVID-19. Study context: Some COVID-19 samples were acute and others convalescent; all came from the United States, Italy and Spain. Sample material is recorded as cDNA or gDNA derived from T cells, B-cell-depleted T cells, or PBMCs.

There are 10 residues in the CDR3. V lost 12 bases, J lost 7 bases, and 11 bases lay in between. Germline lookup yields CDR1 KGHDR and CDR2 SFDVKD. How the authors handled the data: By means of reference gene primer amplification, nucleated cell counts were estimated. Method: immunoSEQ multiplex PCR; TCRdb's copy keeps in-frame clones and lacks some. Clone size and the V and J calls come from that table; the DNA yielded D and trimming. Of roughly 270,000 clones in the sample, almost 85% were seen once. The chain employs TRBV24-1 and TRBJ1-1, with D possibly TRBD1 on 5 matching bases. This TCR was recovered from a man between 50 and 59 years old with active or convalescent COVID-19. Sequencing used peripheral blood. The CDR3 here is CAPRGGEAFF. DNA for the CDR3: TGTGCCCCAAGGGGAGGTGAAGCTTTCTTT.